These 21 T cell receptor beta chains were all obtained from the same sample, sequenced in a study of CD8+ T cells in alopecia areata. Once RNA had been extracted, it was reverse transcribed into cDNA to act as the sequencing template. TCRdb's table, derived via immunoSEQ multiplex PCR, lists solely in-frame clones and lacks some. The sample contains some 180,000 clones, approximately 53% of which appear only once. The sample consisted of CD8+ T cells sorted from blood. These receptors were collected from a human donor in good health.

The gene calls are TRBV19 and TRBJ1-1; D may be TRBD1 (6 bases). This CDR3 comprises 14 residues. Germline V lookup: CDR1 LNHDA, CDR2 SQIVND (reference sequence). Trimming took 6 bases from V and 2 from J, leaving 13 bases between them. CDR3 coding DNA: TGTGCCAGTAGCGTACAGGGCGTAAACACTGAAGCTTTCTTT. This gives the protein CASSVQGVNTEAFF.

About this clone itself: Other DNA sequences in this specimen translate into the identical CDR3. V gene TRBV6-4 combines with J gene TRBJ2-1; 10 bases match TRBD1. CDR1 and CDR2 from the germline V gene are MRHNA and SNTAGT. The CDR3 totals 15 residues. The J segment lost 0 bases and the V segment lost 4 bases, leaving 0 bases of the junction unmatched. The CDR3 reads CASSGTGGSYNEQFF. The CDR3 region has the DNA TGTGCCAGCAGTGGGACAGGGGGCTCCTACAATGAGCAGTTCTTC.

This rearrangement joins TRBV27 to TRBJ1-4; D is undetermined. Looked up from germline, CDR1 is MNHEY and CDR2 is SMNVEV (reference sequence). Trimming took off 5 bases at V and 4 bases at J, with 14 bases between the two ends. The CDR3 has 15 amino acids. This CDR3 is CASSPGQVVNEKLFF. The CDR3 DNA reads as TGTGCCAGCAGTCCCGGGCAGGTGGTTAATGAAAAACTGTTTTTT.

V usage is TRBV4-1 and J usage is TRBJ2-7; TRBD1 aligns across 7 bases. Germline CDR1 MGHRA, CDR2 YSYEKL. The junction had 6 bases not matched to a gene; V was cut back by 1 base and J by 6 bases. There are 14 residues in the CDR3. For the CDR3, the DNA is TGCGCCAGCAGCCAAGTCACAGGGGTCCGCGAGCAGTACTTC. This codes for CASSQVTGVREQYF.

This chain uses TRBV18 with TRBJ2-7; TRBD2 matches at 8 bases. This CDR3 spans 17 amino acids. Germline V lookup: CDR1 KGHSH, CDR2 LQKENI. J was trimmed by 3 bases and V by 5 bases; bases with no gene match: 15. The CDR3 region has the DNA TGTGCCAGCTCATTACTGCCTAGCGGGCTAGCGGACTACGAGCAGTACTTC. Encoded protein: CASSLLPSGLADYEQYF.

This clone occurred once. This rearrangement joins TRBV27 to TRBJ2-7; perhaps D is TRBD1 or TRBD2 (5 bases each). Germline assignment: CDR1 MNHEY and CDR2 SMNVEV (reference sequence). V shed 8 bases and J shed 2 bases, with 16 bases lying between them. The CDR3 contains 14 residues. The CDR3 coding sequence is TGTGCCAGCCTTAGCTGGGACCGACCCTACGAGCAGTACTTC. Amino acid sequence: CASLSWDRPYEQYF.

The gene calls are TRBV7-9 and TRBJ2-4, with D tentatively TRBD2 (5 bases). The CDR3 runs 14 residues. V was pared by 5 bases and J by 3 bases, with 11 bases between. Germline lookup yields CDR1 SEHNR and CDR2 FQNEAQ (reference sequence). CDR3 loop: CASSRTGVKNIQYF. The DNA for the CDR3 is TGTGCCAGCAGCCGTACCGGGGTCAAAAACATTCAGTACTTC.

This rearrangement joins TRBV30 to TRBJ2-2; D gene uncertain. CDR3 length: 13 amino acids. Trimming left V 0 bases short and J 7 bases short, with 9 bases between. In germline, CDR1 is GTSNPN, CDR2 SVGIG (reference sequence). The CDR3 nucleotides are TGTGCCTGGAGTGTCCAGGTGGACGGGGAGCTGTTTTTT. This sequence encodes CAWSVQVDGELFF. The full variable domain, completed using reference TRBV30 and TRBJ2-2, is SQTIHQWPATLVQPVGSPLSLECTVEGTSNPNLYWYRQAAGRGLQLLFYSVGIGQISSEVPQNLSASRPQDRQFILSSKKLLLSDSGFYLCAWSVQVDGELFFGEGSRLTVL.

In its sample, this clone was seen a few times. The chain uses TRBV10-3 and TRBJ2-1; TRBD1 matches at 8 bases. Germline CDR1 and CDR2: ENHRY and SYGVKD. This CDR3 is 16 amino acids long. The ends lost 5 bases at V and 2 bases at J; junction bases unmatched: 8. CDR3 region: CAISNPGTGPYNEQFF. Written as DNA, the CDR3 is TGTGCCATCAGTAACCCCGGGACAGGCCCCTACAATGAGCAGTTCTTC.

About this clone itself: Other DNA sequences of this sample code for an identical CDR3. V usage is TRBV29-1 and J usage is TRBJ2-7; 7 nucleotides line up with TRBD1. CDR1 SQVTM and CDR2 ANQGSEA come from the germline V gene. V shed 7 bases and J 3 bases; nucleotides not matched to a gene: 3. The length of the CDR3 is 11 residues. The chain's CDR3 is CSATGSYEQYF. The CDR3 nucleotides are TGCAGCGCGACAGGGAGCTACGAGCAGTACTTC.

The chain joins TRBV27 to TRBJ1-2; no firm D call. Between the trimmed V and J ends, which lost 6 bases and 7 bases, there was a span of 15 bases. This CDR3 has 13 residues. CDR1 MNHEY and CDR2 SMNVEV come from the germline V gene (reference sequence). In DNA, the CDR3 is TGTGCCAGCAGCCGTATCGGGCCTGGTGGCTACACCTTC. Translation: CASSRIGPGGYTF.

The DNA for the CDR3 is TGTGCCAGCAGTGACCACCGGACCCAGTACTTC. Translated, it gives CASSDHRTQYF. V is TRBV25-1 and J is TRBJ2-5; D is uncertain. Germline V gives CDR1 MGHDK, CDR2 SYGVNS. This CDR3 is 11 amino acids long. With 3 bases removed from V and 7 bases from J, the gap between germline ends came to 6 bases.

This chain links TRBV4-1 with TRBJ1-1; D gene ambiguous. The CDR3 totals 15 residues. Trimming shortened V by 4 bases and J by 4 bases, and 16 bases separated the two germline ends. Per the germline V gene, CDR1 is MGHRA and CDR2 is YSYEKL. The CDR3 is CASSPQLEVSTEAFF. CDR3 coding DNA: TGCGCCAGCAGCCCCCAACTGGAGGTTTCCACTGAAGCTTTCTTT.

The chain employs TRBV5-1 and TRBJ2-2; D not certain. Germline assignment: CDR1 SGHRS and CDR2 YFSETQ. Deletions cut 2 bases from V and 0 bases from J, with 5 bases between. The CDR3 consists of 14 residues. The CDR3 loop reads CASSFGPNTGELFF. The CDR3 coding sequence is TGCGCCAGCAGCTTTGGCCCGAACACCGGGGAGCTGTTTTTT. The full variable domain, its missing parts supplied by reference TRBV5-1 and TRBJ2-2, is KAGVTQTPRYLIKTRGQQVTLSCSPISGHRSVSWYQQTPGQGLQFLFEYFSETQRNKGNFPGRFSGRQFSNSRSEMNVSTLELGDSALYLCASSFGPNTGELFFGEGSRLTVL.

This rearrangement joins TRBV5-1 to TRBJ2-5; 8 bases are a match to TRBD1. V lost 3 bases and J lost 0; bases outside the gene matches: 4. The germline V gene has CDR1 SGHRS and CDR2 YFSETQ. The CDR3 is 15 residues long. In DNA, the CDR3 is TGCGCCAGCAGCTGGACAGGGTCGTACCAAGAGACCCAGTACTTC. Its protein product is CASSWTGSYQETQYF.

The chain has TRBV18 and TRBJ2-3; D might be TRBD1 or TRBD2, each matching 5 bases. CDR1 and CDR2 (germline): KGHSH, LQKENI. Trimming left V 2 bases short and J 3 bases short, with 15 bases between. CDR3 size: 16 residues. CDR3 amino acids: CASSPGGRVETDTQYF. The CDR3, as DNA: TGTGCCAGCTCACCAGGAGGCAGGGTGGAGACAGATACGCAGTATTTT.

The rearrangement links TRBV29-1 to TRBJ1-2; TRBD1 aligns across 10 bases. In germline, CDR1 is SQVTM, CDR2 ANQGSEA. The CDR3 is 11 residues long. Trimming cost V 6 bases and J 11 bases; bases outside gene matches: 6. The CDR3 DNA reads TGCAGCGTGGTGACAGGGGGCCGTTACACCTTC. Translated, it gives CSVVTGGRYTF.

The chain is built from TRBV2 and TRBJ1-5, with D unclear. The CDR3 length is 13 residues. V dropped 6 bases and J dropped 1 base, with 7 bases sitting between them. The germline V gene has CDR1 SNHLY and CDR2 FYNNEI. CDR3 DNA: TGTGCCAGCAGCTCCCGGAGCAATCAGCCCCAGCATTTT. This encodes CASSSRSNQPQHF.

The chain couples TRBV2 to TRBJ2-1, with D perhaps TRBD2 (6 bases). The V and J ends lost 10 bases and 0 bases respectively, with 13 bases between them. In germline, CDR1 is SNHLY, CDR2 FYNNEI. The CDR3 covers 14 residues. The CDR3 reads CATDRGSSYNEQFF. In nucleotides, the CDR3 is TGTGCCACGGATCGGGGGAGCTCCTACAATGAGCAGTTCTTC. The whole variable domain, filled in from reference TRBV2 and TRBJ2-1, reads EPEVTQTPSHQVTQMGQEVILRCVPISNHLYFYWYRQILGQKVEFLVSFYNNEISEKSEIFDDQFSVERPDGSNFTLKIRSTKLEDSAMYFCATDRGSSYNEQFFGPGTRLTVL.

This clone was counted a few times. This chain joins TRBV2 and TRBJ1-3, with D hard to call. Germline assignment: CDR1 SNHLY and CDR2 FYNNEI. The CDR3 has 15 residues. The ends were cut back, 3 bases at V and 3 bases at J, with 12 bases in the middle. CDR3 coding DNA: TGTGCCAGCAGTGACGTGTCAGATTTTGGAAACACCATATATTTT. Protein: CASSDVSDFGNTIYF.

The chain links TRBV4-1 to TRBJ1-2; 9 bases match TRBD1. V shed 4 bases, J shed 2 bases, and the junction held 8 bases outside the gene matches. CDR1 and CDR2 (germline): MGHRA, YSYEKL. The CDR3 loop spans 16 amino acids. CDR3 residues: CASSLSPGTGNYGYTF. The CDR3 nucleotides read TGCGCCAGCAGCCTCAGTCCCGGGACAGGGAACTATGGCTACACCTTC.